This TCR beta chain derives from a study of beta chain features in type 1 diabetes. Findings and limits, study-wide: Significant though moderate, a shortening of TCRB CDR3s appeared in all four CD4+ subsets of Type 1 diabetes patients.

Details on this clone: Its antigen is not known.

What was sequenced were expressed TCRB transcripts, since all of the isolated RNA had been reverse transcribed. Assay used: immunoSEQ multiplex PCR; TCRdb lists only in-frame clones, some missing. Here the sample spans just over 600,000 clones, around a sixth being singletons. The CDR3 sequence is 15 residues long. Germline CDR1 is KGHSH and CDR2 is LQKENI. Trimming removed 4 bases at V and 2 bases at J, with 15 bases between. The chain couples TRBV18 to TRBJ2-7; D may be TRBD1 (5 bases). The source material was naive CD4+ T cells from blood. The receptor was derived from a man aged 18 to 30 in good health. The CDR3 nucleotides read TGTGCCAGCTCACAGACAGTGGGCATAGCCTACGAGCAGTACTTC. Translated: CASSQTVGIAYEQYF.